The 23 T cell receptor beta chains below were found in one sample sequenced in a study of response to subunit inactivated influenza vaccine. MiXCR, run by TCRdb on the RT-PCR reads, gives a single entry per CDR3 protein. The data contain a few hundred thousand distinct CDR3 sequences, 13% to 15% of them singletons. Here the sequenced sample was PBMCs from blood, taken 11 to 12 days after vaccination. These receptors came from a man in his fifties who received an inactivated influenza vaccine.

The gene calls are TRBV5-6 and TRBJ1-1; D gene ambiguous. Germline V gene data show CDR1 as SGHDT and CDR2 as YYEEEE. The CDR3 is 16 residues long. The ends were cut back, 4 bases at V and 4 bases at J, with 20 bases in the middle. CDR3 sequence (DNA): TGTGCCAGCAGCACCCTGGGCGAAGGCCGGAGCACTGAAGCTTTCTTT. Its translation is CASSTLGEGRSTEAFF.

This clonotype was observed a handful of times. This sequence joins TRBV5-1 and TRBJ1-3; D gene ambiguous. Trimming took 0 bases from V and 0 from J, leaving 10 bases between them. The CDR3 contains 16 residues. Per the germline V gene, CDR1 is SGHRS and CDR2 is YFSETQ. The CDR3 region is CASSLGAVASGNTIYF. The DNA for the CDR3 is TGCGCCAGCAGCTTGGGCGCAGTAGCCTCTGGAAACACCATATATTTT.

The chain is built from TRBV5-1 and TRBJ2-3; 8 nucleotides line up with TRBD2. J lost 2 bases, V lost 4 bases, and 9 bases had no gene match. This CDR3 is built from 16 residues. Germline V lookup: CDR1 SGHRS, CDR2 YFSETQ. Here the CDR3 reads CASSPGLASYTDTQYF. The CDR3 DNA reads TGCGCCAGCAGCCCAGGACTAGCAAGTTACACAGATACGCAGTATTTT. Full variable domain (remainder filled in from reference TRBV5-1 and TRBJ2-3): KAGVTQTPRYLIKTRGQQVTLSCSPISGHRSVSWYQQTPGQGLQFLFEYFSETQRNKGNFPGRFSGRQFSNSRSEMNVSTLELGDSALYLCASSPGLASYTDTQYFGPGTRLTVL.

V gene TRBV16 combines with J gene TRBJ2-1; the match to TRBD2 covers 8 bases. The length of the CDR3 is 13 residues. Germline trimming cut 7 bases from V and 7 bases from J; bases unmatched to any gene: 6. Germline assignment: CDR1 KGHSY and CDR2 FQNENV. The CDR3 reads CASTPERENEQFF. DNA for the CDR3: TGTGCCAGCACCCCTGAGCGGGAGAATGAGCAGTTCTTC.

This clonotype was recorded at least ten times. V usage is TRBV20-1 and J usage is TRBJ2-7; possible D gene TRBD2, 6 bases. Deletions cut 3 bases from V and 5 bases from J, with 8 bases between. Germline CDR1 DFQATT, CDR2 SNEGSKA (reference sequence). The CDR3 length is 11 residues. The CDR3 is CSASGGNEQYF. As DNA, the CDR3 is TGCAGTGCTAGCGGAGGGAACGAGCAGTACTTC.

V gene TRBV6-5 combines with J gene TRBJ2-7; D unresolved. In germline, CDR1 is MNHEY, CDR2 SVGAGI. The CDR3 runs 14 residues. Trimming removed 2 bases at V and 0 bases at J, with 8 bases between. The CDR3 DNA sequence: TGTGCCAGCAGTTACGGGCAGGACTCCTACGAGCAGTACTTC. Translated, it gives CASSYGQDSYEQYF.

This clonotype appeared many times. J is TRBJ2-4 and V is TRBV10-3; D might be TRBD1 or TRBD2, each matching 5 bases. This CDR3 is 17 amino acids long. V lost 2 bases and J 1 base, leaving 15 bases between the germline ends. CDR1 is ENHRY and CDR2 is SYGVKD in the germline V gene. CDR3 coding DNA: TGTGCCATCAGTGAGACCGGGACCCGAGGGGCCAAAAACATTCAGTACTTC. Translation: CAISETGTRGAKNIQYF.

The chain recombines TRBV14 with TRBJ2-2; TRBD1 aligns across 9 bases. The germline gives CDR1 SGHDN, CDR2 FVKESK. This CDR3 is 14 amino acids long. V was pared by 2 bases and J by 7 bases, with 2 bases of the junction left unmatched. This CDR3 is CASSQTGGVGELFF. The CDR3 nucleotides are TGTGCCAGCAGCCAAACAGGGGGCGTCGGGGAGCTGTTTTTT.

This clonotype was detected many times. The chain combines TRBV11-2 with TRBJ1-1, with a weak D call TRBD1 (5 bases). The V end lost 8 bases, the J end lost 0 bases, and 13 bases lay between the germline ends. The CDR3 is 14 amino acids. CDR1 and CDR2 from the germline V gene are SGHAT and FQNNGV. CDR3 amino acids: CASSSWGMNTEAFF. For the CDR3, the DNA is TGTGCCAGCTCCTCTTGGGGGATGAACACTGAAGCTTTCTTT.

There are many counts of this clonotype. This chain connects TRBV5-5 to TRBJ2-5, with D unresolved. Germline CDR1 reads SGHKS; CDR2 reads YYEKEE (reference sequence). The CDR3 spans 13 residues. Trimming cost V 0 bases and J 7 bases, with 10 bases left between them. The chain's CDR3 is CASSLEGPGTQYF. CDR3 bases: TGTGCCAGCAGCTTGGAAGGTCCAGGGACCCAGTACTTC.

The table lists this clonotype with many counts. The rearrangement links TRBV15 to TRBJ2-2; D is undetermined. The CDR3 has 13 amino acids. Trimming took off 2 bases at V and 8 bases at J, with 9 bases between the two ends. Germline V lookup: CDR1 LNHNV, CDR2 YYDKDF (reference sequence). The CDR3 reads CATSRPTKGELFF. The CDR3 region has the DNA TGTGCCACCAGCAGACCCACTAAAGGGGAGCTGTTTTTT. The variable domain in full, completed from reference TRBV15 and TRBJ2-2, reads DAMVIQNPRYQVTQFGKPVTLSCSQTLNHNVMYWYQQKSSQAPKLLFHYYDKDFNNEADTPDNFQSRRPNTSFCFLDIRSPGLGDTAMYLCATSRPTKGELFFGEGSRLTVL.

This clonotype showed up just a few times. The V and J genes are TRBV9 and TRBJ2-1, with TRBD2 matching over 15 bases. J was trimmed by 8 bases and V by 3 bases; bases with no gene match: 15. This CDR3 contains 19 residues. CDR1 and CDR2 from the germline V gene are SGDLS and YYNGEE. Here the CDR3 DNA reads TGTGCCAGCAGCGGCCGGACTAGCGGGAGGGCCCCCCCGTACGATGAGCAGTTCTTC. Encoded protein: CASSGRTSGRAPPYDEQFF.

There are many counts of this clonotype. The chain joins TRBV12-3 or TRBV12-4 to TRBJ2-3, with TRBD1 matching 7 bases. After removal of 3 bases from V and 1 base from J, the junction contained 4 bases not matched to a gene. The CDR3 is made up of 15 amino acids. DNA of the CDR3: TGTGCCAGCAGTTTTAGGGGGCCGGGCACAGATACGCAGTATTTT. Amino acid sequence: CASSFRGPGTDTQYF.

The chain is built from TRBV7-7 and TRBJ2-6, with 7 bases matching TRBD1. Germline V gives CDR1 SSHAT, CDR2 FNYEAQ (reference sequence). This CDR3 spans 16 amino acids. V lost 6 bases, J lost 2 bases, and 7 bases stayed unmatched. CDR3 coding DNA: TGTGCCAGCAGTCCTTTAGGGACAGCTGGGGCCAACGTCCTGACTTTC. This codes for CASSPLGTAGANVLTF.

J is TRBJ1-4 and V is TRBV7-8; tentatively, D is TRBD1 (5 bases). V lost 5 bases, J lost 5 bases, and 18 bases lay in between. The germline CDR1 and CDR2 sequences are SGHVS and FQNEAQ. This CDR3 is built from 16 residues. CDR3 loop: CASSRPGGTINEKLFF. In DNA, the CDR3 is TGTGCCAGCAGCCGCCCTGGGGGGACGATCAATGAAAAACTGTTTTTT.

V gene TRBV6-5 combines with J gene TRBJ1-5, with no clear D. CDR1 is MNHEY, CDR2 SVGAGI, per germline. The V end was cut by 0 bases, the J end by 0 bases, with 9 bases between. There are 16 residues in the CDR3. CDR3 amino acids: CASSYSTQRSNQPQHF. CDR3 coding DNA: TGTGCCAGCAGTTACTCGACCCAGCGTAGCAATCAGCCCCAGCATTTT.

This clonotype appeared many times. This rearrangement joins TRBV10-3 to TRBJ2-7; D remains unclear. Trimming removed 0 bases at V and 2 bases at J, with 11 bases between. Germline lookup yields CDR1 ENHRY and CDR2 SYGVKD. This CDR3 contains 15 residues. The CDR3 coding sequence is TGTGCCATCAGTGAGTCGGTGAGGATAACCTACGAGCAGTACTTC. Protein sequence: CAISESVRITYEQYF.

The CDR3: CASTWGAFGTDTQYF. The CDR3 DNA sequence: TGCGCCAGCACTTGGGGAGCTTTCGGCACAGATACGCAGTATTTT. The gene calls are TRBV4-1 and TRBJ2-3; possible D gene TRBD2, 5 bases. Germline values: CDR1 MGHRA, CDR2 YSYEKL. Deletions cut 7 bases from V and 1 base from J, with 15 bases between. The CDR3 loop spans 15 amino acids.

This clonotype was observed at least ten times. This chain links TRBV7-9 with TRBJ2-1; D assignment may be TRBD1 or TRBD2 (5 bases each). V gave up 0 bases and J gave up 6 bases, with 18 bases separating them. Germline-derived CDR1 and CDR2 are SEHNR and FQNEAQ (reference sequence). This CDR3 region has 17 residues. The CDR3 is CASSLARDLGWANEQFF. In DNA form, the CDR3 reads TGTGCCAGCAGCTTAGCTCGGGACCTAGGCTGGGCCAATGAGCAGTTCTTC.

In its sample, this clonotype was seen a few times. This chain links TRBV10-3 with TRBJ1-3; D is unclear. CDR1 ENHRY and CDR2 SYGVKD come from the germline V gene. Deletions cut 7 bases from V and 1 base from J, with 14 bases between. The CDR3 is 15 residues long. For the CDR3, the DNA is TGTGCCATCACCCCTAATTGGTCTTCTGGAAACACCATATATTTT. Amino acid sequence: CAITPNWSSGNTIYF.

There are a few counts of this clonotype. V usage is TRBV19 and J usage is TRBJ2-5; weak D call: TRBD2 (5 bases). This CDR3 region has 15 residues. V was shortened by 5 bases and J by 5 bases, with 18 bases between the two germline ends. Germline CDR1 reads LNHDA; CDR2 reads SQIVND (reference sequence). The CDR3 nucleotides are TGTGCCAGTAGTGATAGACGGGGTTTCGTTGAGACCCAGTACTTC. It is translated as CASSDRRGFVETQYF.

The chain employs TRBV4-2 and TRBJ2-7; weak D call: TRBD1 (5 bases). Germline values: CDR1 LGHNA, CDR2 YNFKEQ. The length of the CDR3 is 17 residues. The V end lost 0 bases, the J end lost 0 bases, and 15 bases lay between the germline ends. The CDR3 is CASSQESGRAISYEQYF. As DNA, the CDR3 is TGTGCCAGCAGCCAAGAATCCGGCAGGGCCATCTCCTACGAGCAGTACTTC.

V is TRBV4-1 and J is TRBJ2-7, with D possibly matching TRBD1 (5 bases). CDR3 length equals 15 residues. Germline V gives CDR1 MGHRA, CDR2 YSYEKL. Trimming removed 1 base from V and 4 bases from J, with 14 bases in between. DNA for the CDR3: TGCGCCAGCAGCCAAGTTGTAGACAGTTGGTACGAGCAGTACTTC. Protein sequence: CASSQVVDSWYEQYF.